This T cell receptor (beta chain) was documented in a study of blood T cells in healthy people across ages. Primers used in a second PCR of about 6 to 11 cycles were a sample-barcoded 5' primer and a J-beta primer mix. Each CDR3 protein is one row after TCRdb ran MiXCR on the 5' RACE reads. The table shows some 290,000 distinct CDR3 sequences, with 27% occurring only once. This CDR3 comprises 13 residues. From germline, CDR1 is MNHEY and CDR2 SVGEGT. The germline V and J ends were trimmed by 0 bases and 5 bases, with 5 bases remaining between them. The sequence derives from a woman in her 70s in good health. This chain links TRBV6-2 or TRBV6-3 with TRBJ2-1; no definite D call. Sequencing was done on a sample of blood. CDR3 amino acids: CASSYSQNNEQFF. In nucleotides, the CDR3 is TGTGCCAGCAGTTACTCGCAGAACAATGAGCAGTTCTTC.